This entry lists 23 T cell receptor beta chains sequenced from one sample in a study of a mutant IDH1 vaccine in newly diagnosed glioma. These receptors' targets are unknown. TCRdb keeps only in-frame clones here, not all; method: immunoSEQ multiplex PCR. The sample shows fewer than 90,000 clones, roughly 80% of them seen only once. Time point specified: week 35, safety follow-up. Vaccine doses each comprised 300 ug of mutant IDH1 20-mer peptide, with topical imiquimod. This specimen was PBMCs, taken from a glioma patient whose treatment included an IDH1 peptide vaccine. The receptors here all came from a man between 18 and 35 years old with glioma.

The CDR3 is CASSVDSNNSPLHF. The CDR3 bases are TGTGCCAGCAGCGTAGACAGTAATAATTCACCCCTCCACTTT. V gene TRBV9 combines with J gene TRBJ1-6; no reliable D call. Germline values: CDR1 SGDLS, CDR2 YYNGEE. V lost 0 bases, J lost 5 bases, and 6 bases lay in between. This CDR3 has 14 residues.

The V gene is TRBV27, the J gene TRBJ2-7; 9 nucleotides line up with TRBD1. Germline lookup yields CDR1 MNHEY and CDR2 SMNVEV (reference sequence). The CDR3 contains 14 residues. V lost 4 bases to trimming and J lost 4 bases; unmatched junction nucleotides: 5. The CDR3 sequence: CASSWGTGTYEQYF. CDR3 in DNA: TGTGCCAGCAGTTGGGGGACAGGGACGTACGAGCAGTACTTC.

The chain couples TRBV30 to TRBJ2-6, with D hard to call. The V end was cut by 2 bases, the J end by 1 base, with 9 bases between. Germline V gene data show CDR1 as GTSNPN and CDR2 as SVGIG (reference sequence). The CDR3 sequence is 15 residues long. CDR3 loop: CAWSITRSGANVLTF. Here the CDR3 DNA reads TGTGCCTGGAGTATAACACGGTCTGGGGCCAACGTCCTGACTTTC.

The V call is TRBV6-1, the J call TRBJ1-5; possibly TRBD1 for D (5 bases). Trimming left V 6 bases short and J 6 bases short, with 15 bases between. Per germline, CDR1 MNHNS and CDR2 SASEGT. The CDR3 extends over 14 amino acids. CDR3 nucleotides: TGTGCCAGCAGCCGCGAGAGGGGCCCTCAGCCCCAGCATTTT. Translating it yields CASSRERGPQPQHF.

The chain carries TRBV27 and TRBJ1-1; TRBD1 matches at 9 bases. The CDR3 runs to 17 residues. Germline assignment: CDR1 MNHEY and CDR2 SMNVEV (reference sequence). V shed 6 bases, J shed 4 bases, and the junction held 15 bases outside the gene matches. CDR3 in amino acids: CASRTLTITGGSTEAFF. The CDR3 DNA is TGTGCCAGCAGAACCTTGACGATAACAGGGGGCAGCACTGAAGCTTTCTTT.

Only one count was recorded for this clone. The chain employs TRBV19 and TRBJ1-5; D is uncertain. V lost 3 bases and J 4 bases, leaving 13 bases between the germline ends. This CDR3 is 15 amino acids long. Germline V gene sequence: CDR1 LNHDA, CDR2 SQIVND (reference sequence). The chain's CDR3 is CASSISHYTNQPQHF. As DNA, the CDR3 is TGTGCCAGTAGTATTAGCCATTATACTAATCAGCCCCAGCATTTT.

V usage is TRBV4-2 and J usage is TRBJ1-6; the match to TRBD1 covers 8 bases. Germline V gene data show CDR1 as LGHNA and CDR2 as YNFKEQ. V lost 0 bases to trimming and J lost 7 bases; unmatched junction nucleotides: 2. The CDR3 is made up of 15 amino acids. The chain's CDR3 is CASSQDRGRNSPLHF. In nucleotides, the CDR3 is TGTGCCAGCAGCCAAGACAGGGGGCGGAATTCACCCCTCCACTTT.

This clone was detected once. J is TRBJ1-2 and V is TRBV6-5; a weak D match, TRBD1 (6 bases). The length of the CDR3 is 15 residues. Germline CDR1 MNHEY, CDR2 SVGAGI. Between the trimmed V and J ends, which lost 4 bases and 4 bases, there was a span of 16 bases. CDR3 residues: CASSSFQGSGYGYTF. As DNA, the CDR3 is TGTGCCAGCAGTTCCTTCCAGGGGTCAGGCTATGGCTACACCTTC.

The J gene is TRBJ2-2, the V gene TRBV4-2, with TRBD2 matching over 9 bases. Germline assignment: CDR1 LGHNA and CDR2 YNFKEQ. Unmatched junction bases numbered 10, after V lost 1 base and J lost 4 bases. The CDR3 is 18 amino acids. DNA of the CDR3: TGTGCCAGCAGCCAAGTTGGGCTAGCGGGGCACTTCACCGGGGAGCTGTTTTTT. It is translated as CASSQVGLAGHFTGELFF.

The chain recombines TRBV6-5 with TRBJ1-6; D is undetermined. Trimming cost V 2 bases and J 0 bases, with 8 bases left between them. The germline V gene has CDR1 MNHEY and CDR2 SVGAGI. The CDR3 is 16 residues long. The CDR3 coding sequence is TGTGCCAGCAGTTACAGTCTAAGCTCCTATAATTCACCCCTCCACTTT. It translates to CASSYSLSSYNSPLHF.

V is TRBV30 and J is TRBJ1-6, with 9 positions matching TRBD1. V was pared by 3 bases and J by 7 bases, with 7 bases of the junction left unmatched. Per the germline V gene, CDR1 is GTSNPN and CDR2 is SVGIG (reference sequence). The CDR3 contains 15 residues. In DNA, the CDR3 is TGTGCCTGGAGCCGACAGGGGGTCGAGAATTCACCCCTCCACTTT. Amino acids: CAWSRQGVENSPLHF.

In nucleotides, the CDR3 is TGCGCCAGCAGCCAGCGCAGGGAAATAACTGAAGCTTTCTTT. This encodes CASSQRREITEAFF. This sequence joins TRBV4-3 and TRBJ1-1; TRBD1 is a possible D gene (5 bases). The length of the CDR3 is 14 residues. The germline gives CDR1 LGHNA, CDR2 YSLEER. V lost 3 bases, J lost 5 bases, and 13 bases lay in between.

This chain uses TRBV6-4 with TRBJ1-6; D perhaps matches TRBD1 (6 bases). The CDR3 loop spans 13 amino acids. From germline, CDR1 is MRHNA and CDR2 SNTAGT. V was pared by 4 bases and J by 13 bases, with 14 bases between. CDR3 residues: CASSGSGAGPLHF. CDR3 in DNA: TGTGCCAGCAGTGGATCGGGGGCCGGGCCCCTCCACTTT.

This chain joins TRBV4-1 and TRBJ2-1; 10 positions match TRBD2. With V trimmed by 0 bases and J by 4 bases, 9 bases remained unmatched. The CDR3 spans 18 residues. In germline, CDR1 is MGHRA, CDR2 YSYEKL. CDR3 DNA sequence: TGCGCCAGCAGCCAAGATCCCCGCGCTAGCGGGGGATACAATGAGCAGTTCTTC. Translating it yields CASSQDPRASGGYNEQFF.

This chain connects TRBV7-8 to TRBJ2-5, with TRBD1 matching over 11 bases. V gave up 2 bases and J gave up 5 bases; unmatched junction bases: 7. Germline-derived CDR1 and CDR2 are SGHVS and FQNEAQ. This CDR3 region has 16 residues. For the CDR3, the DNA is TGTGCCAGCAGCTTAACCCGGGGGACAGGGGGGGAGACCCAGTACTTC. Protein: CASSLTRGTGGETQYF.

The gene calls are TRBV7-9 and TRBJ2-3; 8 positions match TRBD2. The V gene's germline CDR1 is SEHNR and CDR2 FQNEAQ (reference sequence). The V segment lost 0 bases and the J segment 6 bases; nucleotides outside the gene matches: 11. The CDR3 totals 17 residues. CDR3 region: CASSLARGSGRSDTQYF. The CDR3 coding sequence is TGTGCCAGCAGCTTAGCGCGTGGAAGCGGGAGATCGGATACGCAGTATTTT.

The rearrangement uses TRBV18 and TRBJ1-5; 8 bases agree with TRBD1. Germline CDR1 and CDR2: KGHSH and LQKENI. The CDR3 is 15 residues long. The V and J ends lost 6 bases and 0 bases, in that order; junction bases with no gene match: 4. This CDR3 is CASSLDRASNQPQHF. The DNA of the CDR3 is TGTGCCAGCTCTCTGGACAGGGCTAGCAATCAGCCCCAGCATTTT.

This rearrangement joins TRBV10-3 to TRBJ2-3, with a weak D call TRBD1 (5 bases). This CDR3 has 14 amino acids. V was shortened by 2 bases and J by 4 bases, with 10 bases between the two germline ends. Germline loops: CDR1 ENHRY, CDR2 SYGVKD. The CDR3 region has the DNA TGTGCCATCAGTGAGGCAGGGCTCCCAGATACGCAGTATTTT. It yields the protein CAISEAGLPDTQYF.

The chain has TRBV15 and TRBJ2-7, with 8 bases that match TRBD2. Losses at the gene ends were 1 base for V and 6 bases for J; bases not matched to a gene: 8. The CDR3 is 15 amino acids. CDR1 and CDR2 (germline): LNHNV, YYDKDF (reference sequence). The CDR3 is CATSRAASGLAEQYF. The CDR3 DNA reads as TGTGCCACCAGCAGAGCGGCTAGCGGGTTGGCCGAGCAGTACTTC.

The rearrangement links TRBV11-2 to TRBJ1-2; D is possibly TRBD1 (6 bases). The length of the CDR3 is 13 residues. Trimming took off 3 bases at V and 8 bases at J, with 13 bases between the two ends. Germline V lookup: CDR1 SGHAT, CDR2 FQNNGV. The CDR3 DNA reads TGTGCCAGCAGCTTTGACAGGACCATGGGCTACACCTTC. This translates into CASSFDRTMGYTF.

The chain carries TRBV2 and TRBJ2-7; D call uncertain. V lost 2 bases, J lost 5 bases, and 16 bases lay in between. Germline V gene lookup returns CDR1 SNHLY and CDR2 FYNNEI. This CDR3 comprises 15 residues. The chain's CDR3 is CASSESGRPNHEQYF. CDR3 nucleotides: TGTGCCAGCAGTGAATCAGGACGGCCTAACCACGAGCAGTACTTC.

The chain employs TRBV19 and TRBJ1-1; no firm D call. The CDR3 covers 14 residues. Germline-derived CDR1 and CDR2 are LNHDA and SQIVND (reference sequence). The ends were cut back, 4 bases at V and 0 bases at J, with 9 bases in the middle. The CDR3 here is CASSKGLLNTEAFF. CDR3 DNA: TGTGCCAGTAGTAAAGGGCTATTGAACACTGAAGCTTTCTTT.

V and J are TRBV9 and TRBJ2-7; D might be TRBD2 (6 bases). V was pared by 4 bases and J by 2 bases, with 22 bases between. Germline CDR1 and CDR2: SGDLS and YYNGEE. This CDR3 comprises 17 residues. CDR3 nucleotides: TGTGCCAGCAGCCTATCCGGGACTCGAGACAATCCCTACGAGCAGTACTTC. Amino acids: CASSLSGTRDNPYEQYF.